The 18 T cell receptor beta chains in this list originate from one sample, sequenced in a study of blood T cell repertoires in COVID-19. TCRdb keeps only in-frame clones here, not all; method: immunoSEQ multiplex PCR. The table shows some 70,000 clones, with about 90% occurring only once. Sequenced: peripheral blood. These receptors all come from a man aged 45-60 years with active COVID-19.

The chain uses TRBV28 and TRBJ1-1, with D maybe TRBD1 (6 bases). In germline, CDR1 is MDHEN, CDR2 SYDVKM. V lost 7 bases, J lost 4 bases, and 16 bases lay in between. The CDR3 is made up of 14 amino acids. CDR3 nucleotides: TGTGCCAGCACCCAGGGGCGCCTTGGCACTGAAGCTTTCTTT. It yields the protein CASTQGRLGTEAFF.

Here the CDR3 DNA reads TGTGCCGGCGTGACAGGTTGGACTGAAGCTTTCTTT. Residues: CAGVTGWTEAFF. V gene TRBV6-5 combines with J gene TRBJ1-1; D possibly corresponds to TRBD1 (6 bases). The V and J ends lost 11 bases and 5 bases respectively, with 15 bases between them. CDR1 is MNHEY and CDR2 is SVGAGI in the germline V gene. The length of the CDR3 is 12 residues.

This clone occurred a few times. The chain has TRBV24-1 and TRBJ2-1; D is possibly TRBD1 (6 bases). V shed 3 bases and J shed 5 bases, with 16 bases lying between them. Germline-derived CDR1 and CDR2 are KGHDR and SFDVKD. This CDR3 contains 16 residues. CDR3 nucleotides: TGTGCCACCAGTGATCCCGACAGGCGTGCTAACAATGAGCAGTTCTTC. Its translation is CATSDPDRRANNEQFF.

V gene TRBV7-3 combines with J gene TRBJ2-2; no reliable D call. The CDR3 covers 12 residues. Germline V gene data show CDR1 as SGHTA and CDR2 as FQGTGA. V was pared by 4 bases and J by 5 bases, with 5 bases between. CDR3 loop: CASSSSTGELFF. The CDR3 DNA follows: TGTGCCAGCAGCTCGAGTACCGGGGAGCTGTTTTTT.

Written as DNA, the CDR3 is TGTGCCAGTAGTATACGGTCCAATGAGCAGTTCTTC. Residues: CASSIRSNEQFF. The rearrangement links TRBV19 to TRBJ2-1, with no clear D. Germline lookup yields CDR1 LNHDA and CDR2 SQIVND (reference sequence). The CDR3 loop spans 12 amino acids. Deletions cut 2 bases from V and 6 bases from J, with 5 bases between.

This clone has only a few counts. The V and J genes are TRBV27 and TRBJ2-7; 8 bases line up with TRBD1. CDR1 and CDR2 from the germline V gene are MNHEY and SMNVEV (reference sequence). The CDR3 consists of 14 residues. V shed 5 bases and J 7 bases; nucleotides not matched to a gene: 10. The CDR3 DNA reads TGTGCCAGCAGTATTCGTCAGGGGGCCGGAGAGCAGTACTTC. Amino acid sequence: CASSIRQGAGEQYF.

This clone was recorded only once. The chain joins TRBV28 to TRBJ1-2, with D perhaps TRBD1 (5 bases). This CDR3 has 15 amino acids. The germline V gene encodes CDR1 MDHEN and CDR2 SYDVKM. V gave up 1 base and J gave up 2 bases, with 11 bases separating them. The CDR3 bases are TGTGCCAGCAGTTTATTGCGGGACGGCAACTATGGCTACACCTTC. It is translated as CASSLLRDGNYGYTF.

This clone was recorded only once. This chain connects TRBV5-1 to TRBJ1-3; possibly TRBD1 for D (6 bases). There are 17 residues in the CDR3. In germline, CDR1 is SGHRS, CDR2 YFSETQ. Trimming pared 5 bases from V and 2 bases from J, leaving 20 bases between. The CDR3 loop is CASSLNVGQRPGNTIYF. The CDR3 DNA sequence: TGCGCCAGCAGTTTGAACGTGGGACAAAGGCCTGGAAACACCATATATTTT.

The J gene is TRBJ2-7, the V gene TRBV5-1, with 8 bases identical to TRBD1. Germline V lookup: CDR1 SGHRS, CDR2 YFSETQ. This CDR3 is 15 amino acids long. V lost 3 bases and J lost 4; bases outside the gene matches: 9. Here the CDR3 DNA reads TGCGCCAGCAGCTCAGAGGGGGACAGGACATACGAGCAGTACTTC. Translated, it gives CASSSEGDRTYEQYF.

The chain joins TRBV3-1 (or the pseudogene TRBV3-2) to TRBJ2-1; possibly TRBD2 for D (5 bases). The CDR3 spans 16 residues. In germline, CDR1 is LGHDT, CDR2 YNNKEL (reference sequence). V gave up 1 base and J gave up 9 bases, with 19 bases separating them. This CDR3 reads CASSQGPEVFFREQFF. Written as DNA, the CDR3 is TGTGCCAGCAGCCAAGGCCCGGAGGTCTTTTTTCGTGAGCAGTTCTTC.

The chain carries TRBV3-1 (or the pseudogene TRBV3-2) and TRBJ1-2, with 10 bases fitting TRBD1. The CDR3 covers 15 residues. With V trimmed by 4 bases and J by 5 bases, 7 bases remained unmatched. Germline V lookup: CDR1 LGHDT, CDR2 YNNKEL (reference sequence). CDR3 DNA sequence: TGTGCCAGCAGCCTTAGCGGACAGGGGGAGTATGGCTACACCTTC. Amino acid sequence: CASSLSGQGEYGYTF.

This CDR3 reads CASSSQGAEAFF. The CDR3 DNA follows: TGTGCCAGCAGCTCGCAGGGGGCTGAAGCTTTCTTT. The genes are TRBV7-2 and TRBJ1-1; 7 nucleotides align to TRBD1. Germline CDR1 is SGHTA and CDR2 is FQGNSA. The CDR3 is made up of 12 amino acids. The ends lost 4 bases at V and 6 bases at J; junction bases unmatched: 2.

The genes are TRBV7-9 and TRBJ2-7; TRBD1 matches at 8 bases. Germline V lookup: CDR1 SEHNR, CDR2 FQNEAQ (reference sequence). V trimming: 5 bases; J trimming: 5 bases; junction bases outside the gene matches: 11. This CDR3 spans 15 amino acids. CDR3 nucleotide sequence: TGTGCCAGCAGCCCGCAGGACAGGGCTCTAGACGAGCAGTACTTC. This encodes CASSPQDRALDEQYF.

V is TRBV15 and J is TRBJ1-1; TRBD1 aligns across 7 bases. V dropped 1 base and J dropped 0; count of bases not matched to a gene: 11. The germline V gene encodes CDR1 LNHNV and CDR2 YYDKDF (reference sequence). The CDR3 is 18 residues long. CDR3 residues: CATSRGGLGQPLNTEAFF. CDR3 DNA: TGTGCCACCAGCAGAGGGGGCCTGGGACAGCCCTTGAACACTGAAGCTTTCTTT.

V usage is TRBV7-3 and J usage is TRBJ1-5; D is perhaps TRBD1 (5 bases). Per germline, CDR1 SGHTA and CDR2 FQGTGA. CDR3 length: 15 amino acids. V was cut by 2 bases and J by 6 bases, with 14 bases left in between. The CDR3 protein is CASSLSGEPGQPQHF. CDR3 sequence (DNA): TGTGCCAGCAGCTTATCGGGGGAGCCCGGTCAGCCCCAGCATTTT. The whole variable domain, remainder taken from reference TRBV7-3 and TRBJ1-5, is GAGVSQTPSNKVTEKGKYVELRCDPISGHTALYWYRQSLGQGPEFLIYFQGTGAADDSGLPNDRFFAVRPEGSVSTLKIQRTERGDSAVYLCASSLSGEPGQPQHFGDGTRLSIL.

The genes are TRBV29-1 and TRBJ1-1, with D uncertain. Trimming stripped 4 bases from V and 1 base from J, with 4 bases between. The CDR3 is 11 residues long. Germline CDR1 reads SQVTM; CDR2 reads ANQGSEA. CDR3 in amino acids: CSVGQNTEAFF. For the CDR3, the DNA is TGCAGCGTTGGACAGAACACTGAAGCTTTCTTT.

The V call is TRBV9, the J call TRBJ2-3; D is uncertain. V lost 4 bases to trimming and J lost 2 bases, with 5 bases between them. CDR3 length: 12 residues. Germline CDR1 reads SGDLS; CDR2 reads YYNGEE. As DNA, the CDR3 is TGTGCCAGCAGCTCCAACACAGATACGCAGTATTTT. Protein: CASSSNTDTQYF.

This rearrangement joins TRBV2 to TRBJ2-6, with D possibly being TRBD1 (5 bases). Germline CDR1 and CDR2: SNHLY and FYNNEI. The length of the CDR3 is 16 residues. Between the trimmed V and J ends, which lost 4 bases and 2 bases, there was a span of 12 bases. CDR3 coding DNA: TGTGCCAGCAGTGCGCAGGGATCTCCTGGGGCCAACGTCCTGACTTTC. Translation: CASSAQGSPGANVLTF.